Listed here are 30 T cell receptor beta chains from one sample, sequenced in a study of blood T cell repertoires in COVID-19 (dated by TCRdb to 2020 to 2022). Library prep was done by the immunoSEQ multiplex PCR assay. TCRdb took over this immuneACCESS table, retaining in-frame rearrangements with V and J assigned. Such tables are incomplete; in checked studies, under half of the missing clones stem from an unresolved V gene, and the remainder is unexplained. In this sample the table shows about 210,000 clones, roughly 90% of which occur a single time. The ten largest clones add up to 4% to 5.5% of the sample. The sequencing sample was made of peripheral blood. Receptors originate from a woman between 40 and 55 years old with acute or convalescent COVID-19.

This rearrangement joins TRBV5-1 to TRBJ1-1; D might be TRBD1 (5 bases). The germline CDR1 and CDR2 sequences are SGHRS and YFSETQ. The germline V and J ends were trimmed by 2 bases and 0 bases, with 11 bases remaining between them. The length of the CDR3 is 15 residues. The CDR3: CASSLHSGVNTEAFF. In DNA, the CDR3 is TGCGCCAGCAGCTTACACTCGGGGGTGAACACTGAAGCTTTCTTT. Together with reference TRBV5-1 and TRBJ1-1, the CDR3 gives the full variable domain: KAGVTQTPRYLIKTRGQQVTLSCSPISGHRSVSWYQQTPGQGLQFLFEYFSETQRNKGNFPGRFSGRQFSNSRSEMNVSTLELGDSALYLCASSLHSGVNTEAFFGQGTRLTVV.

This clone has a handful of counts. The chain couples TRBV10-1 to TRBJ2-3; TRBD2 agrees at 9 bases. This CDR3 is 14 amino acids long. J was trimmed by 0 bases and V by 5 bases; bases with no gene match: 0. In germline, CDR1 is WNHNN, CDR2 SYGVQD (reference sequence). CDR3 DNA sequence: TGCGCCAGCAGTAGCGGGGGGAGCACAGATACGCAGTATTTT. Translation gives CASSSGGSTDTQYF.

CDR3: CASSQGASFENIQYF. In DNA form, the CDR3 reads TGCGCCAGCAGCCAGGGGGCATCATTCGAAAACATTCAGTACTTC. The chain carries TRBV10-2 and TRBJ2-4; 8 nucleotides align to TRBD1. With 6 bases clipped from V and 5 bases from J, the junction kept 9 bases outside the gene matches. This CDR3 has 15 residues. The germline gives CDR1 WSHSY, CDR2 SAAADI.

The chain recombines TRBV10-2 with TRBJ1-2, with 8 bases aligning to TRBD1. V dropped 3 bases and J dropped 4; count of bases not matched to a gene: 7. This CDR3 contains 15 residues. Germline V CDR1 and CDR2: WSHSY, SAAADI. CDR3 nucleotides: TGCGCCAGCAGTGAATGGGGACAGGAAAGCTATGGCTACACCTTC. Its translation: CASSEWGQESYGYTF.

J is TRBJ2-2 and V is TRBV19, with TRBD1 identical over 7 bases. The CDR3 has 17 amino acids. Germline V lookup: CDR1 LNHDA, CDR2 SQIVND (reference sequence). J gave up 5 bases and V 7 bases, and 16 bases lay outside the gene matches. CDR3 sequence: CASNIGRGSLGTGELFF. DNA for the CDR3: TGTGCCAGTAACATCGGCAGGGGGTCTTTGGGAACCGGGGAGCTGTTTTTT. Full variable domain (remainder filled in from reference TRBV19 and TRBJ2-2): DGGITQSPKYLFRKEGQNVTLSCEQNLNHDAMYWYRQDPGQGLRLIYYSQIVNDFQKGDIAEGYSVSREKKESFPLTVTSAQKNPTAFYLCASNIGRGSLGTGELFFGEGSRLTVL.

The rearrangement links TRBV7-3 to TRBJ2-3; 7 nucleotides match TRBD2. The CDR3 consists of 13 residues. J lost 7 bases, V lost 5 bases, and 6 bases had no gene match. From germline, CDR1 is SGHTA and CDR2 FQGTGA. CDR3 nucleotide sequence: TGTGCCAGCAGCCCCGGGGGGAGACATACGCAGTATTTT. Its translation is CASSPGGRHTQYF.

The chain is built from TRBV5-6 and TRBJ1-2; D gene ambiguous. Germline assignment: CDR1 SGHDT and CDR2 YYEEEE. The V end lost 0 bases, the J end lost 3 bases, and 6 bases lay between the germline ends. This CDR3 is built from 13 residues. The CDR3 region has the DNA TGTGCCAGCAGCTTGGGTGGAGACTATGGCTACACCTTC. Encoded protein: CASSLGGDYGYTF.

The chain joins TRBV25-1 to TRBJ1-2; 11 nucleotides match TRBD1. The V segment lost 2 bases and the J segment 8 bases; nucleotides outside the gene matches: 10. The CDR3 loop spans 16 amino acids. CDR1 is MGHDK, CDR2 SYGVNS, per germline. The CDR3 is CASSESGGQGARGYTF. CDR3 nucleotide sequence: TGTGCCAGCAGTGAAAGTGGAGGACAGGGGGCGCGAGGCTACACCTTC.

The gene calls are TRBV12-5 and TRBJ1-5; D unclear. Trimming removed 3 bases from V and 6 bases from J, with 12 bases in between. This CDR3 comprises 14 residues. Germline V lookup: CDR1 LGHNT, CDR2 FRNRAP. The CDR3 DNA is TGTGCTAGTGGTTTCCCGGCAGAGGCTCAGCCCCAGCATTTT. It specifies CASGFPAEAQPQHF.

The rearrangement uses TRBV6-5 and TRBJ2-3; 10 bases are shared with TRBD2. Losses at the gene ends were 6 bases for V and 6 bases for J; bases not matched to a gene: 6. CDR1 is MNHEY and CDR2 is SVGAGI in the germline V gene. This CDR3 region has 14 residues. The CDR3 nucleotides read TGTGCCAGCAGGCAGCGGGGGGGCCGGGATACGCAGTATTTT. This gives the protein CASRQRGGRDTQYF.

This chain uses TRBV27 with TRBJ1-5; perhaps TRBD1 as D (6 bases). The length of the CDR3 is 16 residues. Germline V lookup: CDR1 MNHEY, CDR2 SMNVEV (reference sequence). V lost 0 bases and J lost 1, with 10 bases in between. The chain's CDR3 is CASSLSAGVSNQPQHF. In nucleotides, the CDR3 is TGTGCCAGCAGTTTATCAGCAGGGGTGAGCAATCAGCCCCAGCATTTT.

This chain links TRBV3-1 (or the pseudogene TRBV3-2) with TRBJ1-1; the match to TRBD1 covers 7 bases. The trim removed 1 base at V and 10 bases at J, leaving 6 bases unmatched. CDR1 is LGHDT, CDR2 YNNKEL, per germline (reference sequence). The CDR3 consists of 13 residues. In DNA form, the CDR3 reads TGTGCCAGCAGCCAAGGAACAGGGGTTAGAGCTTTCTTT. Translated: CASSQGTGVRAFF.

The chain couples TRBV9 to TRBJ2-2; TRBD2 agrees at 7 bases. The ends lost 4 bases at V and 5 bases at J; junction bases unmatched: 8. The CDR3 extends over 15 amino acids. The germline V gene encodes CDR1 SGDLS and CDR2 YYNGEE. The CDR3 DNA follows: TGTGCCAGCAGCAAACGAAACGGGGGGACCGGGGAGCTGTTTTTT. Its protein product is CASSKRNGGTGELFF.

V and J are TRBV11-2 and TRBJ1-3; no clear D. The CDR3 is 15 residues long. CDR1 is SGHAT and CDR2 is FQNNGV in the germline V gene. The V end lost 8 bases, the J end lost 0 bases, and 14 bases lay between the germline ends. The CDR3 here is CASASLQSSGNTIYF. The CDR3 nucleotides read TGTGCCAGCGCATCCTTACAGAGCTCTGGAAACACCATATATTTT.

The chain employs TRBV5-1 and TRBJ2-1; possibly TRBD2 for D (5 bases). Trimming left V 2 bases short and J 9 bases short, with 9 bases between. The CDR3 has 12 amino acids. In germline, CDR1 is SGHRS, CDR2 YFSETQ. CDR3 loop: CASSLGRGEQFF. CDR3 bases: TGCGCCAGCAGCTTAGGCCGGGGTGAGCAGTTCTTC.

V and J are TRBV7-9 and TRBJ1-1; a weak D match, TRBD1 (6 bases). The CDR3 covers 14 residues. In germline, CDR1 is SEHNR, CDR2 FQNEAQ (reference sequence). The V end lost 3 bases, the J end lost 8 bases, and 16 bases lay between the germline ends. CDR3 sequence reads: CASSFSGETREAFF. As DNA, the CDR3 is TGTGCCAGCAGCTTCTCAGGGGAGACTCGGGAAGCTTTCTTT.

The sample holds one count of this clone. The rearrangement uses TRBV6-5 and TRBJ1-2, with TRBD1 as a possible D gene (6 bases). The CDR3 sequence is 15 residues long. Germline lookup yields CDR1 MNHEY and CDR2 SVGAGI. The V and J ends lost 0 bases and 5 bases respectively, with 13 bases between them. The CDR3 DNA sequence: TGTGCCAGCAGTTACTCGACCGGGGGGGCATATGGCTACACCTTC. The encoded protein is CASSYSTGGAYGYTF.

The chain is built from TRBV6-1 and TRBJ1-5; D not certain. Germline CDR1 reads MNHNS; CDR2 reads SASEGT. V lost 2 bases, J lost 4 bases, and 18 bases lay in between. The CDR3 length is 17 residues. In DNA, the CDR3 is TGTGCCAGCAGTGAAACCGACCTTGGCGGAAAAAATCAGCCCCAGCATTTT. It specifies CASSETDLGGKNQPQHF.

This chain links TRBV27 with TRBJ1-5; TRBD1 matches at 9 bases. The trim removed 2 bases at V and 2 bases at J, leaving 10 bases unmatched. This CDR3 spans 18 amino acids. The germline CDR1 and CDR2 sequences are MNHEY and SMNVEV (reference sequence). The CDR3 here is CASSLISLTGGRNQPQHF. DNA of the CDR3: TGTGCCAGCAGTTTAATCTCGTTGACAGGGGGACGCAATCAGCCCCAGCATTTT.

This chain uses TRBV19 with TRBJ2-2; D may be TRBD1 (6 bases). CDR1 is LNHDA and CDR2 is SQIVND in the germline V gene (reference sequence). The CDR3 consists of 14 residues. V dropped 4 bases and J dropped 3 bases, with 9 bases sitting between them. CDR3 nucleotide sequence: TGTGCCAGTAGTAGCAGGGGCGACACCGGGGAGCTGTTTTTT. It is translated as CASSSRGDTGELFF.

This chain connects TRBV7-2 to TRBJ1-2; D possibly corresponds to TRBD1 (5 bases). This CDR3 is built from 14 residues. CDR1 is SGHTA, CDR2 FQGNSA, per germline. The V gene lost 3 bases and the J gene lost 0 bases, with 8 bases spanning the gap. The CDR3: CASSLTETNYGYTF. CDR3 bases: TGTGCCAGCAGCTTGACAGAGACTAACTATGGCTACACCTTC. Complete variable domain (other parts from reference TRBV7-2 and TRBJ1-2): GAGVSQSPSNKVTEKGKDVELRCDPISGHTALYWYRQSLGQGLEFLIYFQGNSAPDKSGLPSDRFSAERTGGSVSTLTIQRTQQEDSAVYLCASSLTETNYGYTFGSGTRLTVV.

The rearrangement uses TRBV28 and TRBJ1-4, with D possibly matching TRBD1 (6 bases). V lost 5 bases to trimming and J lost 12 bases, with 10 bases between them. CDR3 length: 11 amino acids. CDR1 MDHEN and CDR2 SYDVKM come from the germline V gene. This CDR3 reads CASSPRQELFF. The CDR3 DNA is TGTGCCAGCAGTCCGCGACAGGAACTGTTTTTT.

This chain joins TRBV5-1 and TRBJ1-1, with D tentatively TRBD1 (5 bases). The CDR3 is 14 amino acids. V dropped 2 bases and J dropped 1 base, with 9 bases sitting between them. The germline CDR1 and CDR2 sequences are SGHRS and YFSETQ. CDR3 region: CASSFSGQNTEAFF. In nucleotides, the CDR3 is TGCGCCAGCAGCTTCTCAGGGCAGAACACTGAAGCTTTCTTT.

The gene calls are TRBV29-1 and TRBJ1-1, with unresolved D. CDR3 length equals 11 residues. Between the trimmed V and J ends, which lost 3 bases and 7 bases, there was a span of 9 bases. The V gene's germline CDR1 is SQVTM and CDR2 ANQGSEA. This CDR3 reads CSVESGVEAFF. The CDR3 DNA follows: TGCAGCGTTGAGTCCGGGGTTGAAGCTTTCTTT.

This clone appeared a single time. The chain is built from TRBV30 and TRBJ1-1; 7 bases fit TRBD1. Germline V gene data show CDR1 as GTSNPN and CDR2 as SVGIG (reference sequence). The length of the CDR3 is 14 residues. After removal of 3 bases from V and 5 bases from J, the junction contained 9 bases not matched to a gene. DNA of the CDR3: TGTGCCTGGAGCCCCGGGACAGCTTCTACTGAAGCTTTCTTT. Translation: CAWSPGTASTEAFF. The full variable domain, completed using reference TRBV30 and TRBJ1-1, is SQTIHQWPATLVQPVGSPLSLECTVEGTSNPNLYWYRQAAGRGLQLLFYSVGIGQISSEVPQNLSASRPQDRQFILSSKKLLLSDSGFYLCAWSPGTASTEAFFGQGTRLTVV.

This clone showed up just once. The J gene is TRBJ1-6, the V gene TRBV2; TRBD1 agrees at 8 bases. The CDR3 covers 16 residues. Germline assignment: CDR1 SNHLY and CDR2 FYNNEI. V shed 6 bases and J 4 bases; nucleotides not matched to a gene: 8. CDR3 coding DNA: TGTGCCAGCAGCTTCGGGGGACAGGAATATAATTCACCCCTCCACTTT. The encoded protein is CASSFGGQEYNSPLHF.

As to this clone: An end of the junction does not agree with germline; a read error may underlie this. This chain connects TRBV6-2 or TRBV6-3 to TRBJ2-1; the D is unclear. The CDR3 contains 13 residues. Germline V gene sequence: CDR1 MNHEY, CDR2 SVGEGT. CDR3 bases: TGTGCCAGCAGTCAGGTGTCCTACAGTGAGCAGTTCTTC. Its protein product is CASSQVSYSEQFF.

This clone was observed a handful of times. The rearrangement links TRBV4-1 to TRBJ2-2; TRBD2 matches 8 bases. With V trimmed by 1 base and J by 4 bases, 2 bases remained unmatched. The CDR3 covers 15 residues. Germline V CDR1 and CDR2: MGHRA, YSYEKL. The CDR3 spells CASSQAGGFTGELFF. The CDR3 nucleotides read TGCGCCAGCAGCCAAGCGGGGGGGTTCACCGGGGAGCTGTTTTTT.

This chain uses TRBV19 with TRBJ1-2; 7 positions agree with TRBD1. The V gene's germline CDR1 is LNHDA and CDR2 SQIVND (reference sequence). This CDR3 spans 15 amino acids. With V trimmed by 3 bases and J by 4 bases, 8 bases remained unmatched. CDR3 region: CASSILLGGSYGYTF. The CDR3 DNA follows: TGTGCCAGTAGTATCCTGCTAGGGGGCAGCTATGGCTACACCTTC.

The CDR3 spells CASTPRWRDNEQFF. CDR3 sequence (DNA): TGTGCCAGCACCCCCCGGTGGCGGGACAATGAGCAGTTCTTC. The chain is built from TRBV7-2 and TRBJ2-1; weak D call: TRBD2 (5 bases). The germline V gene has CDR1 SGHTA and CDR2 FQGNSA. V was trimmed by 7 bases and J by 5 bases, leaving 15 bases between them. CDR3 length: 14 residues.